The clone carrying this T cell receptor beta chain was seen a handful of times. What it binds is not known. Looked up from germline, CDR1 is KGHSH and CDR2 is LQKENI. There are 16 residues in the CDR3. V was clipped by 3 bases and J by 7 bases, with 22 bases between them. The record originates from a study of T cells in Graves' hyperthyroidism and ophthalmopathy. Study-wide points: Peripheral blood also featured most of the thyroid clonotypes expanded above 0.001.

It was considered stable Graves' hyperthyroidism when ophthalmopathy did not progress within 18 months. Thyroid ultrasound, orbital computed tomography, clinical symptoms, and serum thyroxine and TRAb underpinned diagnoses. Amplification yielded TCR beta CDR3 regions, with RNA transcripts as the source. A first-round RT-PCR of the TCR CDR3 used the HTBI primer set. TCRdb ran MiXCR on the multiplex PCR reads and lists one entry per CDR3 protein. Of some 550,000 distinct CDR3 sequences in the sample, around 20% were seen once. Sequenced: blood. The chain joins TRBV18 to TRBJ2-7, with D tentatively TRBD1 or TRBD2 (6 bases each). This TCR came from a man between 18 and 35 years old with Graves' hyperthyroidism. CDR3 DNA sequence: TGTGCCAGCTCACCCCTCCCGGGGGCAGGGCGGGGAGAGCAGTACTTC. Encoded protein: CASSPLPGAGRGEQYF.